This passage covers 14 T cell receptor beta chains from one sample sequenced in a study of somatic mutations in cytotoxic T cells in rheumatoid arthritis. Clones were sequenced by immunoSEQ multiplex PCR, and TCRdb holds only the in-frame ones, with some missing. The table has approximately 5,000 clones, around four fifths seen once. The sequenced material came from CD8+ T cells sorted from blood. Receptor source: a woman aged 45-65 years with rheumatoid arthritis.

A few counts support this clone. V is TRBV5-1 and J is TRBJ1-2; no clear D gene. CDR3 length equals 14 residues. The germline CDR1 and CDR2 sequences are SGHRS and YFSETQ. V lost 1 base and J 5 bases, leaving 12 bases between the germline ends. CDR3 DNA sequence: TGCGCCAGCAGCTTGTATTCAGGAGGTTATGGCTACACCTTC. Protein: CASSLYSGGYGYTF.

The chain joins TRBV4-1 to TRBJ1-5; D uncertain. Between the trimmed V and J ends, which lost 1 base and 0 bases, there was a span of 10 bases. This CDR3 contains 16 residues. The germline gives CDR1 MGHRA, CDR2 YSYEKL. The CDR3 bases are TGCGCCAGCAGCCAAGGTCCCGACATTAGCAATCAGCCCCAGCATTTT. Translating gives CASSQGPDISNQPQHF.

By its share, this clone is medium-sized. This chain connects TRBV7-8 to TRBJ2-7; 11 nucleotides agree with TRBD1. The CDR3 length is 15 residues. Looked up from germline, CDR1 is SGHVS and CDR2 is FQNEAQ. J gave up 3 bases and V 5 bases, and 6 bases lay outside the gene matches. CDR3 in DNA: TGTGCCAGCAGCCCAGGGACAGGGGGGGGCTACGAGCAGTACTTC. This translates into CASSPGTGGGYEQYF. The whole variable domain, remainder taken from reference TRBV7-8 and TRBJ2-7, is GAGVSQSPRYKVAKRGQDVALRCDPISGHVSLFWYQQALGQGPEFLTYFQNEAQLDKSGLPSDRFFAERPEGSVSTLKIQRTQQEDSAVYLCASSPGTGGGYEQYFGPGTRLTVT.

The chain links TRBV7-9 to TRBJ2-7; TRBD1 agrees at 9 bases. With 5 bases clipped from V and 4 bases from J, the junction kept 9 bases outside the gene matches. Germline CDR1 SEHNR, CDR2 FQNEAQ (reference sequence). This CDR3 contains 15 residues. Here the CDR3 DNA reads TGTGCCAGCAGCCGGCCGGGACAGGGAGTGTACGAGCAGTACTTC. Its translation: CASSRPGQGVYEQYF.

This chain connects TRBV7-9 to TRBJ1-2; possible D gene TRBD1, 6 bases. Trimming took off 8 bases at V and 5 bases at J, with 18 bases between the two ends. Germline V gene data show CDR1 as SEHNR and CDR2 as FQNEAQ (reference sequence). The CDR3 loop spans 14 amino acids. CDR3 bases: TGTGCCAGCTCGACAGGCTTTGGGGAGTATGGCTACACCTTC. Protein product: CASSTGFGEYGYTF. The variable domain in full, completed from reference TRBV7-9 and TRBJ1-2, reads DTGVSQNPRHKITKRGQNVTFRCDPISEHNRLYWYRQTLGQGPEFLTYFQNEAQLEKSRLLSDRFSAERPKGSFSTLEIQRTEQGDSAMYLCASSTGFGEYGYTFGSGTRLTVV.

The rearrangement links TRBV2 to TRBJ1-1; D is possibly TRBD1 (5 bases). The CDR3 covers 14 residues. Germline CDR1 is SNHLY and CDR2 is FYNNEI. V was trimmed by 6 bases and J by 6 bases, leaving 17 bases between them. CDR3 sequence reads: CASRVTAPASEAFF. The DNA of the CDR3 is TGTGCCAGCAGGGTGACAGCCCCGGCCTCTGAAGCTTTCTTT.

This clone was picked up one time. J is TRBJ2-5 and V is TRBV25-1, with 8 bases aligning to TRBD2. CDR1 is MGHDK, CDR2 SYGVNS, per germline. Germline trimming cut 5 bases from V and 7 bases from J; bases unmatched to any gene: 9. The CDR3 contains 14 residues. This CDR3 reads CASSRAAGGVTQYF. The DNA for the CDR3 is TGTGCCAGCAGTCGCGCCGCGGGGGGCGTGACCCAGTACTTC.

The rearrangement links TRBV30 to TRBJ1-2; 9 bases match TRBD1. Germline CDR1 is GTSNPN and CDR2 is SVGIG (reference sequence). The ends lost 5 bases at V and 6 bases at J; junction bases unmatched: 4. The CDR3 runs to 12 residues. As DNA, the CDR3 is TGTGCCTGGCTAACAGGGGGCCATGGCTACACCTTC. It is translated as CAWLTGGHGYTF. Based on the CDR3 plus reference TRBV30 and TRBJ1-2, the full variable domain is SQTIHQWPATLVQPVGSPLSLECTVEGTSNPNLYWYRQAAGRGLQLLFYSVGIGQISSEVPQNLSASRPQDRQFILSSKKLLLSDSGFYLCAWLTGGHGYTFGSGTRLTVV.

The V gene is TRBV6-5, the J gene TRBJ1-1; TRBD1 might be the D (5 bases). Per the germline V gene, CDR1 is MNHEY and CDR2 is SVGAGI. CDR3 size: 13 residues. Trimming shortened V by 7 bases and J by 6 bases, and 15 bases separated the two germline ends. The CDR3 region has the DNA TGTGCCAGCACCCCGGGGGGGTACGCTGAAGCTTTCTTT. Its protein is CASTPGGYAEAFF.

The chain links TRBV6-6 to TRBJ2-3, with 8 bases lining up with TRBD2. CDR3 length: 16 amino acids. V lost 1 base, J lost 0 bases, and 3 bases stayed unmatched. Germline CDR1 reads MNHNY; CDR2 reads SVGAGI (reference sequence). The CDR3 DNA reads TGTGCCAGCAGTTACTTAGCGGGGCCCAGCACAGATACGCAGTATTTT. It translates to CASSYLAGPSTDTQYF.

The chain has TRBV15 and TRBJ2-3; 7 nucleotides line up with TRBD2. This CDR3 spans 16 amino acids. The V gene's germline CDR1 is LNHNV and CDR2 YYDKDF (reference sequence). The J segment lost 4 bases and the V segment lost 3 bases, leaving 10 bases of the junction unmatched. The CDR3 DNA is TGTGCCACCAGCAGGTTAGGAGGCGGGAGTGCAGATACGCAGTATTTT. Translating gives CATSRLGGGSADTQYF.

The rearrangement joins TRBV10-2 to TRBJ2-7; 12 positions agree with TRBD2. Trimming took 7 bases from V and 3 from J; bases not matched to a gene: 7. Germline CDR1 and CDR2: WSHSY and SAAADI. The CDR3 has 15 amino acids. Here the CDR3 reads CASNLGLAGIYEQYF. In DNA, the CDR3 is TGCGCCAGCAACCTCGGACTAGCGGGAATCTACGAGCAGTACTTC.

This chain's CDR3 is CASSLVTDDEQYF. Here the CDR3 DNA reads TGTGCCAGCAGCTTGGTGACAGATGACGAGCAGTACTTC. This chain connects TRBV5-4 to TRBJ2-7; D might be TRBD1 (5 bases). Germline V gene data show CDR1 as SGHNT and CDR2 as YYREEE (reference sequence). There are 13 residues in the CDR3. The ends were cut back, 0 bases at V and 5 bases at J, with 9 bases in the middle.

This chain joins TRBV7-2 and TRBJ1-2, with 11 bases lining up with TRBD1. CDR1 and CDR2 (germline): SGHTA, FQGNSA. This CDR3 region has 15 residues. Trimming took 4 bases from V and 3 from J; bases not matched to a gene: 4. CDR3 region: CASSWGQGGYYGYTF. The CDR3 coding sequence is TGTGCCAGCAGCTGGGGACAGGGGGGCTACTATGGCTACACCTTC.